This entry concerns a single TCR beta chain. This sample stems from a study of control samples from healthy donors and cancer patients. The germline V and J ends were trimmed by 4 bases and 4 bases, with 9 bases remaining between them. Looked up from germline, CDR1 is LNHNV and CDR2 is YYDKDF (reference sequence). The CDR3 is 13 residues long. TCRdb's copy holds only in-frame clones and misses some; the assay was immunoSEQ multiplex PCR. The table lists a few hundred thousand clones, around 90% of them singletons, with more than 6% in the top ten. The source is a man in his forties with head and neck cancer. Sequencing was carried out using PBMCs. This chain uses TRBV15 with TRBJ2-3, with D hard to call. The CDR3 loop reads CATSKRQADTQYF. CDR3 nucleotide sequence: TGTGCCACCAGCAAGAGGCAGGCAGATACGCAGTATTTT.